The next 14 T cell receptor beta chains were all read from a single sample in a study of post-analysis software for immune sequencing data. Study conclusions and caveats: Roughly five TRBV segments, including TRBV5-6, TRBV5-1 and TRBV20-1, were more frequent in patients than controls.

Built from TCR beta cDNA, the libraries had unique molecular identifiers in them. One entry per CDR3 protein, called by TCRdb with MiXCR from the PCR reads. The sample yields over 150,000 distinct CDR3 sequences, about 29% seen once. These receptors have no known antigen. Sequencing used blood. The receptor set was obtained from a girl under 18 with multiple sclerosis.

The table lists this clonotype with a few counts. The chain couples TRBV10-3 to TRBJ1-5; D is unresolved. The CDR3 totals 15 residues. CDR1 is ENHRY, CDR2 SYGVKD, per germline. V shed 3 bases and J shed 4 bases, with 13 bases lying between them. CDR3 in amino acids: CAISDSNLLNQPQHF. The DNA for the CDR3 is TGTGCCATCAGTGATTCAAATCTCTTGAATCAGCCCCAGCATTTT.

This clonotype was detected ten times or more. This chain links TRBV10-3 with TRBJ2-7, with D hard to call. This CDR3 is built from 16 residues. The V and J ends lost 2 bases and 5 bases respectively, with 19 bases between them. CDR1 ENHRY and CDR2 SYGVKD come from the germline V gene. CDR3 sequence reads: CAISENLRLTFNEQYF. The CDR3 DNA is TGTGCCATCAGTGAGAATCTGCGACTCACGTTTAACGAGCAGTACTTC.

This clonotype was seen only a few times. CDR3 sequence: CAISILWASSGRRYEQYF. The CDR3 DNA reads as TGTGCCATCAGTATTCTGTGGGCTAGCAGCGGGAGACGCTACGAGCAGTACTTC. The chain uses TRBV10-3 and TRBJ2-7; 8 bases are shared with TRBD2. The V gene's germline CDR1 is ENHRY and CDR2 SYGVKD. This CDR3 region has 18 residues. Trimming removed 5 bases from V and 3 bases from J; junction bases left unmatched: 18.

Concerning this clonotype: This could be a read error, since a much larger clone is one nucleotide away. The rearrangement links TRBV10-3 to TRBJ2-5, with D perhaps assigned TRBD1 or TRBD2 (5 bases each). CDR1 and CDR2 from the germline V gene are ENHRY and SYGVKD. CDR3 length equals 15 residues. The CDR3 DNA sequence: TGTGCCTCCAAGTCCCGGGACGAAGATGGGGAGACCCGGTACTTC. It translates to CASKSRDEDGETRYF.

Only a few counts were recorded for this clonotype. The DNA is left out, because the CDR3 cannot be placed on it with certainty; the CDR3 is given as TCRdb lists it. The V gene is TRBV27, the J gene TRBJ1-1; the table assigns TRBD1, which was not confirmed against the DNA. Germline V gene lookup returns CDR1 MNHEY and CDR2 SMNVEV (reference sequence). The CDR3 is 14 amino acids long, termini counted. CDR3 in amino acids: CASSSSGANTEAFF.

The sample holds many counts of this clonotype. J is TRBJ2-3 and V is TRBV4-1; 10 positions agree with TRBD2. Germline lookup yields CDR1 MGHRA and CDR2 YSYEKL. V lost 4 bases, J lost 4 bases, and 5 bases stayed unmatched. This CDR3 spans 15 amino acids. DNA for the CDR3: TGCGCCAGCAGCCGCGGAGCGGGAGGGCCAGATACGCAGTATTTT. Its protein is CASSRGAGGPDTQYF.

The table lists this clonotype with many counts. This chain uses TRBV12-3 or TRBV12-4 with TRBJ2-1; D is perhaps TRBD2 (5 bases). Trimming cost V 7 bases and J 3 bases, with 13 bases left between them. The CDR3 runs 14 residues. The CDR3 sequence: CASITAGVYNEQFF. In nucleotides, the CDR3 is TGTGCCAGCATCACCGCCGGGGTCTACAATGAGCAGTTCTTC.

Of note for this clonotype: One end of the junction is discordant with germline, which a read error may explain. The genes are TRBV3-1 and TRBJ2-3, with 10 bases that match TRBD2. The CDR3 extends over 15 amino acids. Germline CDR1 is LGHDT and CDR2 is YNNKEL (reference sequence). This CDR3 is CASSHLAGDADAQYF. The CDR3 DNA reads TGTGCCAGCAGCCACCTAGCGGGAGATGCAGATGCGCAGTATTTT.

Points on this clonotype: This could be a read error, since a much larger clone is one nucleotide away. The chain links TRBV4-1 to TRBJ2-1; TRBD2 is a possible D gene (6 bases). The CDR3 extends over 15 amino acids. Germline CDR1 and CDR2: MGHRA and YSYEKL. V lost 5 bases and J lost 8, with 19 bases in between. The CDR3 loop reads CASSRGLGGMDEQFF. The CDR3 coding sequence is TGCGCCAGCAGCAGGGGACTTGGAGGGATGGATGAGCAGTTCTTC.

In this sample, this clonotype turned up many times. The chain has TRBV6-2 or TRBV6-3 and TRBJ2-6; TRBD2 matches at 9 bases. The CDR3 has 19 amino acids. Germline-derived CDR1 and CDR2 are MNHEY and SVGEGT. J lost 0 bases, V lost 2 bases, and 8 bases had no gene match. The CDR3 loop reads CASSYTFSGRDSGANVLTF. The CDR3 region has the DNA TGTGCCAGCAGTTACACTTTTAGCGGGAGAGACTCTGGGGCCAACGTCCTGACTTTC.

This clonotype was recorded a few times. The chain has TRBV4-1 and TRBJ2-1, with TRBD2 matching 8 bases. From germline, CDR1 is MGHRA and CDR2 YSYEKL. This CDR3 spans 19 amino acids. With 1 base clipped from V and 4 bases from J, the junction kept 15 bases outside the gene matches. The CDR3 DNA is TGCGCCAGCAGCCAAGGAAGTTTATGGTACGGCGGGGGGTACAATGAGCAGTTCTTC. Translated, it gives CASSQGSLWYGGGYNEQFF.

To note about this clonotype: A much more abundant neighbour one base away suggests this may be a read error. The chain is built from TRBV5-1 and TRBJ2-5, with TRBD2 identical over 12 bases. The CDR3 totals 15 residues. Germline loops: CDR1 SGHRS, CDR2 YFSETQ. With V trimmed by 4 bases and J by 4 bases, 5 bases remained unmatched. CDR3 sequence reads: CASSDGLAGRETQYF. The CDR3 DNA reads as TGCGCCAGCAGCGACGGACTAGCGGGACGAGAGACCCAGTACTTC.

This clonotype was found a few times. V usage is TRBV20-1 and J usage is TRBJ1-1; possible D gene TRBD1, 5 bases. CDR1 and CDR2 from the germline V gene are DFQATT and SNEGSKA (reference sequence). The germline V and J ends were trimmed by 5 bases and 3 bases, with 7 bases remaining between them. This CDR3 region has 11 residues. For the CDR3, the DNA is TGCAGTGCTCCCAGGGACACTGAAGCTTTCTTT. As protein: CSAPRDTEAFF.

This clonotype was seen at least ten times. This sequence joins TRBV5-5 and TRBJ2-1; possibly TRBD2 for D (6 bases). Trimming removed 0 bases from V and 10 bases from J, with 20 bases in between. CDR3 length: 16 residues. Germline V lookup: CDR1 SGHKS, CDR2 YYEKEE (reference sequence). The CDR3 loop is CASSLENFYGGSEQFF. For the CDR3, the DNA is TGTGCCAGCAGCTTGGAAAACTTTTACGGGGGTTCCGAGCAGTTCTTC.